The rows below give T cell receptor beta chains drawn from one sample of a study of blood T cell repertoires in COVID-19. Some clones are missing from TCRdb's copy, which holds only in-frame ones; the method was immunoSEQ multiplex PCR. There are about 78,000 clones in the sample; roughly 88% occur only once, and 1% lies in the top ten. What was sequenced was peripheral blood. The receptors come from a woman between 45 and 60 years old in a cohort sampled during active COVID-19. CDR3s leave out the opening cysteine and the closing phenylalanine or tryptophan. The D gene is left open where the match is weak.

>NA|TRBV28
ASSLELQGGRDEQY
>TRBD1|TRBV5-4
ASSQEGARNQPQH
>NA|TRBV10-2
ASSERTPYEQY
>NA|TRBV30
AWSGGLVDEQY
>TRBD1|TRBV2
ASSPLTGSDGELF
>NA|TRBV7-3
ASSSRTGGIHNEQF
>TRBD2|TRBV27
ASSFGRASGRRELF
>NA|TRBV16
ASSQFLNEQF
>TRBD1|TRBV7-7
ASSPEDRGEYTGELF
>NA|TRBV27
ASSPTASLSLGEQY
>NA|TRBV2
ASSEYRLNTEAF
>NA|TRBV19
ASSIVSREGTDTQY
>NA|TRBV3-1/TRBV3-2
ASSQDLGGVDTQY
>NA|TRBV28
ASSLSRGLYEKLF
>NA|TRBV6-5
ASSSTANTEAF
>NA|TRBV6-5
ASSSPSRRNTIY
>NA|TRBV28
ASCGTYNEQF
>NA|TRBV27
ASSLRWNTGELF
>TRBD2|TRBV6-5
ASSPSGPYNEQF
>TRBD1|TRBV29-1
SVSDRGLEEQY
>TRBD2|TRBV3-1/TRBV3-2
ASSQGTSGNTDTQY
>NA|TRBV28
ASSAPGPHIVYEQY
>NA|TRBV6-6
ASTGLFQGNEKLF
>NA|TRBV10-3
AISESKTGLNQPQH
>TRBD1|TRBV2
ASSEEVGETGVLSSYNSPLH
>TRBD1|TRBV2
ASSLTGAGQPQH
>NA|TRBV28
ASTKQTYSNQPQH
>NA|TRBV6-5
ASSYAGGSTDTQY
>NA|TRBV5-1
ASSLDGGTEAF
>NA|TRBV19
ASSRADSNQPQH
>NA|TRBV5-1
ASSLDSYNEQF
>TRBD1|TRBV13
ASSFGDSNIQY
>NA|TRBV28
ASRLTEMNTEAF
>TRBD2|TRBV6-5
ASSYRVTSGKNEQF
>NA|TRBV5-1
ASRRGVGTGELF
>NA|TRBV28
ASGHRENGYT
>NA|TRBV15
ATSRDTSRNGGYT